The 21 T cell receptor beta chains given below trace back to one sample, sequenced in a study of CD8 T cells in ankylosing spondylitis (TCRdb year 2017). Their antigens are not known. Overall results and qualifications from the work: Blood from ankylosing spondylitis patients appeared to be characterized by a TCR beta motif made up of seven or eight highly homologous amino acid variants.

To prepare the library, 5' RACE was applied. Sequencing relied on an Illumina HiSeq 2500. TCRdb itself trimmed the public reads at Q25 with fastp, ran MiXCR and retained productive beta chains. One record per CDR3 amino acid sequence lists the most common genes and DNA. The table for this sample lists about 450,000 distinct CDR3 sequences; more than 25% of them were counted only once. The ten largest clones represent about 0.92% of the sample. Source material: blood, either unsorted or a sorted T cell fraction (not recorded which). Receptors were obtained from a male donor with ankylosing spondylitis.

This clonotype was found a few times. The J gene is TRBJ2-7, the V gene TRBV7-9, with D possibly being TRBD2 (5 bases). This CDR3 has 14 residues. Germline assignment: CDR1 SEHNR and CDR2 FQNEAQ (reference sequence). Trimming cost V 1 base and J 3 bases, with 10 bases left between them. This chain's CDR3 is CASSLGSEDYEQYF. In DNA form, the CDR3 reads TGTGCCAGCAGCTTAGGTTCGGAGGACTACGAGCAGTACTTC.

The chain uses TRBV5-1 and TRBJ2-7, with D perhaps TRBD1 (6 bases). Per the germline V gene, CDR1 is SGHRS and CDR2 is YFSETQ. This CDR3 has 12 amino acids. Trimming took 2 bases from V and 5 from J, leaving 8 bases between them. This CDR3 reads CASSLQGHEQYF. DNA of the CDR3: TGCGCCAGCAGCTTACAGGGCCACGAGCAGTACTTC.

In this sample, this clonotype turned up a few times. The chain carries TRBV3-1 and TRBJ2-2; 11 bases fit TRBD2. The CDR3 runs 17 residues. CDR1 is LGHDT, CDR2 YNNKEL, per germline (reference sequence). J lost 0 bases, V lost 4 bases, and 4 bases had no gene match. CDR3 sequence (DNA): TGTGCCAGCAGCCTTACTAGCGGGAGAACGAACACCGGGGAGCTGTTTTTT. This codes for CASSLTSGRTNTGELFF.

The chain carries TRBV5-1 and TRBJ2-2; D is tentatively TRBD1 or TRBD2 (6 bases each). Trimming cost V 5 bases and J 1 base, with 12 bases left between them. CDR1 SGHRS and CDR2 YFSETQ come from the germline V gene. The CDR3 is 15 amino acids. CDR3 amino acids: CASSPGAVNTGELFF. CDR3 coding DNA: TGCGCCAGCAGTCCGGGGGCGGTGAACACCGGGGAGCTGTTTTTT.

The V call is TRBV20-1, the J call TRBJ1-6; 7 positions match TRBD1. The V gene's germline CDR1 is DFQATT and CDR2 SNEGSKA (reference sequence). The CDR3 extends over 14 amino acids. The ends lost 6 bases at V and 8 bases at J; junction bases unmatched: 10. The CDR3 region has the DNA TGCAGTGCAACCGTGGGACAGACAGATTCACCCCTCCACTTT. Its translation is CSATVGQTDSPLHF.

In this sample, this clonotype turned up a few times. The chain is built from TRBV5-1 and TRBJ2-5; TRBD1 agrees at 9 bases. The CDR3 runs 14 residues. Germline assignment: CDR1 SGHRS and CDR2 YFSETQ. Trimming took 4 bases from V and 5 from J; bases not matched to a gene: 6. The CDR3 sequence is CASSDTGGAETQYF. CDR3 DNA sequence: TGCGCCAGCAGCGACACAGGGGGCGCGGAGACCCAGTACTTC.

This clonotype was seen once. The V gene is TRBV6-6, the J gene TRBJ2-1; the D is unclear. Between the trimmed V and J ends, which lost 0 bases and 7 bases, there was a span of 4 bases. Germline V lookup: CDR1 MNHNY, CDR2 SVGAGI (reference sequence). The CDR3 consists of 12 residues. Here the CDR3 reads CASSYSSNEQFF. CDR3 bases: TGTGCCAGCAGTTACTCGTCAAATGAGCAGTTCTTC.

This chain connects TRBV21-1 to TRBJ2-2; the table gives TRBD1 as D, unverified against the DNA. TRBV21-1 is flagged as a pseudogene. This CDR3 has 15 amino acids. CDR3 in amino acids: CASRQTGHDTGELFF. The CDR3 DNA sequence: TGTGCCAGCAGACAAACAGGACACGACACCGGGGAGCTGTTTTTT.

The genes are TRBV5-1 and TRBJ2-1, with D perhaps TRBD1 (6 bases). Germline V gives CDR1 SGHRS, CDR2 YFSETQ. The CDR3 length is 17 residues. V dropped 3 bases and J dropped 9 bases, with 25 bases sitting between them. The CDR3 protein is CASSSPRVGTTPSEQFF. The CDR3 DNA sequence: TGCGCCAGCAGCTCCCCTAGGGTCGGGACAACTCCGAGTGAGCAGTTCTTC.

This clonotype was seen a few times. The chain links TRBV3-1 to TRBJ1-2; unclear D gene. CDR3 length: 14 residues. V lost 4 bases, J lost 5 bases, and 14 bases lay in between. Germline CDR1 LGHDT, CDR2 YNNKEL (reference sequence). The CDR3 here is CASSLSGSLYGYTF. CDR3 nucleotide sequence: TGTGCCAGCAGCCTCTCCGGGAGCCTTTATGGCTACACCTTC.

The J gene is TRBJ1-1, the V gene TRBV3-1; tentative D call: TRBD1 (5 bases). V was cut by 3 bases and J by 5 bases, with 13 bases left in between. This CDR3 is built from 14 residues. CDR1 and CDR2 from the germline V gene are LGHDT and YNNKEL (reference sequence). Here the CDR3 reads CASSQIPGGTEAFF. As DNA, the CDR3 is TGTGCCAGCAGCCAGATCCCGGGGGGGACTGAAGCTTTCTTT. The full variable domain, its missing parts supplied by reference TRBV3-1 and TRBJ1-1, is DTAVSQTPKYLVTQMGNDKSIKCEQNLGHDTMYWYKQDSKKFLKIMFSYNNKELIINETVPNRFSPKSPDKAHLNLHINSLELGDSAVYFCASSQIPGGTEAFFGQGTRLTVV.

The chain uses TRBV7-2 and TRBJ2-1; TRBD2 agrees at 9 bases. Germline CDR1 and CDR2: SGHTA and FQGNSA. V shed 1 base and J 4 bases; nucleotides not matched to a gene: 8. There are 17 residues in the CDR3. The CDR3 region is CASSLVSSGGYYNEQFF. As DNA, the CDR3 is TGTGCCAGCAGCTTAGTCTCCAGCGGGGGGTATTACAATGAGCAGTTCTTC.

The rearrangement joins TRBV2 to TRBJ1-3; D remains unclear. The V gene's germline CDR1 is SNHLY and CDR2 FYNNEI. There are 13 residues in the CDR3. Trimming shortened V by 3 bases and J by 4 bases, and 7 bases separated the two germline ends. The CDR3: CASSDGGGNTIYF. Written as DNA, the CDR3 is TGTGCCAGCAGTGACGGCGGAGGAAACACCATATATTTT.

The V gene is TRBV9, the J gene TRBJ2-7, with a possible D match to TRBD1 (6 bases). The V gene lost 4 bases and the J gene lost 5 bases, with 13 bases spanning the gap. Germline lookup yields CDR1 SGDLS and CDR2 YYNGEE. The CDR3 is 13 amino acids. The CDR3 nucleotides are TGTGCCAGCAGCCTACAGGGTCGGGACGAGCAGTACTTC. Translated, it gives CASSLQGRDEQYF.

The CDR3 protein is CASSHDSVRGYEQYF. For the CDR3, the DNA is TGCGCCAGCAGTCATGACAGCGTCCGGGGCTACGAGCAGTACTTC. The chain has TRBV5-1 and TRBJ2-7; D is perhaps TRBD1 or TRBD2 (5 bases each). V gave up 5 bases and J gave up 3 bases, with 18 bases separating them. The CDR3 runs to 15 residues. Germline CDR1 reads SGHRS; CDR2 reads YFSETQ.

This clonotype was detected many times. V usage is TRBV12-3 or TRBV12-4 and J usage is TRBJ2-1; D remains ambiguous. Trimming stripped 2 bases from V and 6 bases from J, with 11 bases between. This CDR3 has 14 residues. CDR3 coding DNA: TGTGCCAGCAGTTTACAGACCAGAGCCAATGAGCAGTTCTTC. It specifies CASSLQTRANEQFF.

The chain combines TRBV12-3 or TRBV12-4 with TRBJ2-7; 8 bases are a match to TRBD2. CDR3 length equals 16 residues. J was trimmed by 6 bases and V by 5 bases; bases with no gene match: 15. The CDR3 spells CASSLPSGLGAIEQYV. CDR3 DNA sequence: TGTGCCAGCAGTCTACCCTCGGGACTAGGAGCGATCGAGCAGTACGTC.

V and J are TRBV30 and TRBJ1-1; D unclear. Looked up from germline, CDR1 is GTSNPN and CDR2 is SVGIG (reference sequence). V gave up 5 bases and J gave up 4 bases, with 14 bases separating them. CDR3 size: 13 residues. The CDR3 here is CAWGEWVGTEAFF. CDR3 nucleotide sequence: TGTGCCTGGGGAGAATGGGTGGGCACTGAAGCTTTCTTT.

The chain has TRBV11-2 and TRBJ2-7; unclear D gene. V lost 5 bases and J 5 bases, leaving 16 bases between the germline ends. Germline V gene sequence: CDR1 SGHAT, CDR2 FQNNGV. This CDR3 has 14 amino acids. The CDR3 sequence: CASSPDLVANEQYV. In DNA form, the CDR3 reads TGTGCCAGCAGCCCGGACCTAGTAGCCAACGAGCAGTACGTC.

The chain couples TRBV20-1 to TRBJ2-1, with a tentative D call TRBD1 (6 bases). The CDR3 totals 16 residues. Germline V CDR1 and CDR2: DFQATT, SNEGSKA (reference sequence). V lost 0 bases and J 3 bases, leaving 15 bases between the germline ends. In DNA form, the CDR3 reads TGCAGTGCTAGAGATCGTACCGGGACACGCTACAATGAGCAGTTCTTC. Protein product: CSARDRTGTRYNEQFF.

The CDR3 sequence is CASSLEAGGVDTQYF. For the CDR3, the DNA is TGTGCCAGCAGCTTAGAAGCGGGAGGGGTCGATACGCAGTATTTT. The V gene is TRBV11-2, the J gene TRBJ2-3, with 10 bases that match TRBD2. After removal of 0 bases from V and 6 bases from J, the junction contained 3 bases not matched to a gene. The germline gives CDR1 SGHAT, CDR2 FQNNGV. This CDR3 comprises 15 residues.